The T cell receptor (beta chain) described here comes from a study of T cell changes during pregnancy in multiple sclerosis. Germline CDR1 reads MNHNS; CDR2 reads SASEGT. The CDR3 contains 15 residues. Germline trimming cut 6 bases from V and 5 bases from J; bases unmatched to any gene: 5. Method: immunoSEQ multiplex PCR; TCRdb's copy keeps in-frame clones and lacks some. The sample yields 42,000 or so clones, about nine tenths seen once. Sequenced material: CD8+ T cells from peripheral blood mononuclear cells, taken in the first trimester of pregnancy. The chain uses TRBV6-1 and TRBJ2-1; 12 positions agree with TRBD2. The TCR was taken from a female donor with multiple sclerosis, enrolled in a pregnancy study. The CDR3 loop reads CASSVTSGGNNEQFF. The CDR3 DNA is TGTGCCAGCAGCGTGACTAGCGGGGGCAACAATGAGCAGTTCTTC.